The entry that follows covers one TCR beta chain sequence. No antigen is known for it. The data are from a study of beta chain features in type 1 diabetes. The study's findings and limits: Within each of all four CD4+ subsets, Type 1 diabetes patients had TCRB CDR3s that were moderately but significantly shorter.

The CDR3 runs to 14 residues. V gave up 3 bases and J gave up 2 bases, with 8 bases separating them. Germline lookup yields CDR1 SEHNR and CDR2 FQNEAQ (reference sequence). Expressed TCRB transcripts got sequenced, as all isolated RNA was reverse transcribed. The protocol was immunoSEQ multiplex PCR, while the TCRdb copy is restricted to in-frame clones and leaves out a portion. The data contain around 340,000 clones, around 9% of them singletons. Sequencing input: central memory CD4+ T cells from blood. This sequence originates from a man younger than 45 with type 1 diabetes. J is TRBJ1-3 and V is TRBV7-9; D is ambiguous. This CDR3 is CASSFVVAGNTIYF. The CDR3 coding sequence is TGTGCCAGCAGCTTTGTGGTGGCTGGAAACACCATATATTTT.